A selection of T cell receptor beta chains follows, all from one sample in a study of blood T cells in healthy people across ages. One entry per CDR3 protein results from TCRdb running MiXCR on the 5' RACE reads. The repertoire holds 950,000 to 1,200,000 distinct CDR3 sequences, roughly two fifths seen once, with about an eighth in the top ten. The sample comprised blood. The receptors originated from a man aged 18 to 30 in good health. CDR3s include the opening cysteine and the closing phenylalanine or tryptophan.

v_call: TRBV20-1
j_call: TRBJ2-3
cdr3_aa: CSAQGPRGDTQYF

v_call: TRBV5-1
j_call: TRBJ1-1
cdr3_aa: CASSYRGQKLTGGANTEAFF

v_call: TRBV6-5
j_call: TRBJ2-3
cdr3_aa: CASGGEGATQYF

v_call: TRBV10-3
j_call: TRBJ2-3
cdr3_aa: CAISGAGNTDTQYF

v_call: TRBV6-2/TRBV6-3
j_call: TRBJ1-2
cdr3_aa: CASSRTGVNYGYTF

v_call: TRBV12-5
j_call: TRBJ2-7
cdr3_aa: CASGLVGEGIHEQYF

v_call: TRBV7-9
j_call: TRBJ2-7
cdr3_aa: CASSLQEKTGRYEQYF

v_call: TRBV20-1
j_call: TRBJ1-2
cdr3_aa: CSARPYYQGKDGYTF

v_call: TRBV20-1
j_call: TRBJ2-7
cdr3_aa: CSARYRLSSYEQYF

v_call: TRBV7-2
j_call: TRBJ1-2
cdr3_aa: CASSLGGHGYTF

v_call: TRBV5-6
j_call: TRBJ1-4
cdr3_aa: CASSGGDNEKLFF

v_call: TRBV6-6
j_call: TRBJ2-2
cdr3_aa: CASSYRLEVATGELFF

v_call: TRBV12-1
j_call: TRBJ2-5
cdr3_aa: CASSARTRETQYF

v_call: TRBV28
j_call: TRBJ2-6
cdr3_aa: CASSLLNPGANVLTF

v_call: TRBV6-5
j_call: TRBJ2-7
cdr3_aa: CASTPGLDYEQYF